The 16 T cell receptor beta chains in this list originate from one sample, sequenced in a study of molecular identifiers for immune sequencing clone quantification. TCRdb processed the PCR reads anew with MiXCR; each CDR3 protein has one entry. In the table there are 300,000 to 400,000 distinct CDR3 sequences, roughly a quarter of which are singletons. What was sequenced was naive CD8+ T cells from blood, with Jurkat cell RNA spiked in. The subset here: FACS-sorted CD8+CD4-CCR7+CD45RA+ naive T cells. These receptors were taken from a human donor in good health. Some libraries in this study had Jurkat cell RNA spiked in.

This clonotype was seen more than once but under ten times. The chain has TRBV13 and TRBJ2-3; D gene ambiguous. This CDR3 region has 15 residues. V was cut by 4 bases and J by 4 bases, with 15 bases left in between. Germline V lookup: CDR1 PRHDT, CDR2 FYEKMQ (reference sequence). The CDR3 nucleotides read TGTGCCAGCAGCTCAAGGACGAAGAGTGCAGATACGCAGTATTTT. This gives the protein CASSSRTKSADTQYF.

The table lists this clonotype with a few counts. This rearrangement joins TRBV9 to TRBJ2-5; 9 nucleotides line up with TRBD2. The germline V gene has CDR1 SGDLS and CDR2 YYNGEE. This CDR3 spans 16 amino acids. The V gene end was trimmed by 4 bases and the J gene end by 5 bases; junction bases not matched to a gene: 12. CDR3 sequence: CASSPFVLREGETQYF. The DNA of the CDR3 is TGTGCCAGCAGCCCCTTTGTTTTGCGGGAGGGTGAGACCCAGTACTTC.

Concerning this clonotype itself: This likely comes from a read error, as the CDR3 has no conserved phenylalanine or tryptophan at its end. The chain recombines TRBV20-1 with TRBJ2-7; TRBD2 matches 9 bases. V was pared by 7 bases and J by 2 bases, with 6 bases of the junction left unmatched. CDR3 length: 13 amino acids. Germline lookup yields CDR1 DFQATT and CDR2 SNEGSKA (reference sequence). The DNA for the CDR3 is TGCAGTGTCCCTAGCGGGACCACCTACGAGCAGTACCTC. Its protein product is CSVPSGTTYEQYL.

This clonotype was counted at least ten times. The genes are TRBV9 and TRBJ2-1; 10 bases match TRBD2. Germline CDR1 and CDR2: SGDLS and YYNGEE. The CDR3 length is 15 residues. The V segment lost 1 base and the J segment 7 bases; nucleotides outside the gene matches: 5. Here the CDR3 DNA reads TGTGCCAGCAGCGTACTAGCGGGAGATGGTAATGAGCAGTTCTTC. It yields the protein CASSVLAGDGNEQFF. The full variable domain, rest sourced from reference TRBV9 and TRBJ2-1, is DSGVTQTPKHLITATGQRVTLRCSPRSGDLSVYWYQQSLDQGLQFLIQYYNGEERAKGNILERFSAQQFPDLHSELNLSSLELGDSALYFCASSVLAGDGNEQFFGPGTRLTVL.

There are many counts of this clonotype. This chain uses TRBV5-4 with TRBJ2-7; perhaps TRBD2 as D (6 bases). The V gene lost 2 bases and the J gene lost 9 bases, with 15 bases spanning the gap. The CDR3 is made up of 13 amino acids. Germline V gives CDR1 SGHNT, CDR2 YYREEE (reference sequence). The CDR3 bases are TGTGCCAGCAGCTTTTTCCGGGACTCCCCGCAGTACTTC. Translated: CASSFFRDSPQYF.

The V call is TRBV6-1, the J call TRBJ2-6; TRBD1 agrees at 9 bases. Germline values: CDR1 MNHNS, CDR2 SASEGT. V was clipped by 4 bases and J by 4 bases; unmatched bases: 5. This CDR3 is built from 16 residues. DNA of the CDR3: TGTGCCAGCAGTGTTGGACAGGGGTACGGGGCCAACGTCCTGACTTTC. Its protein is CASSVGQGYGANVLTF.

This rearrangement joins TRBV6-6 to TRBJ1-5, with D possibly matching TRBD1 (5 bases). Trimming removed 4 bases at V and 4 bases at J, with 11 bases between. Germline assignment: CDR1 MNHNY and CDR2 SVGAGI (reference sequence). This CDR3 has 14 amino acids. CDR3 coding DNA: TGTGCCAGCAGTTCCAGGGCCGCAAATCAGCCCCAGCATTTT. Translation gives CASSSRAANQPQHF.

Concerning this clonotype: One junction end disagrees with the germline gene, perhaps due to a read error. The J gene is TRBJ2-7, the V gene TRBV27; 14 bases line up with TRBD2. Germline values: CDR1 MNHEY, CDR2 SMNVEV (reference sequence). The CDR3 length is 18 residues. For the CDR3, the DNA is TGTGCCAGCAGCCTAAAGGGACTAGCGGGAGAGAGCTCCTGCGAGCAGTACTTC. It specifies CASSLKGLAGESSCEQYF.

The chain links TRBV4-3 to TRBJ2-7; 10 positions agree with TRBD2. Germline lookup yields CDR1 LGHNA and CDR2 YSLEER. The CDR3 has 17 residues. The junction had 11 bases not matched to a gene; V was cut back by 4 bases and J by 2 bases. CDR3 coding DNA: TGCGCCAGCAGCCCATCCCACGGGACTAGCGCCACCTACGAGCAGTACTTC. Amino acid sequence: CASSPSHGTSATYEQYF.

Of note for this clonotype: A read error may be the cause here, since a much bigger clone is one base away. The V and J genes are TRBV7-6 and TRBJ2-7; a possible D gene is TRBD1 (6 bases). Germline V lookup: CDR1 SGHVS, CDR2 FNYEAQ. Trimming shortened V by 3 bases and J by 10 bases, and 10 bases separated the two germline ends. The CDR3 is made up of 11 amino acids. CDR3 sequence reads: CASSLTGHQYF. CDR3 coding DNA: TGTGCCAGCAGCTTGACAGGACATCAGTACTTC.

This clonotype was seen a few times. The rearrangement links TRBV20-1 to TRBJ2-3; TRBD2 aligns across 8 bases. The germline V gene has CDR1 DFQATT and CDR2 SNEGSKA (reference sequence). V shed 5 bases and J 2 bases; nucleotides not matched to a gene: 9. This CDR3 contains 15 residues. CDR3 sequence: CSAAGSGEITDTQYF. CDR3 nucleotide sequence: TGCAGTGCTGCCGGTAGCGGGGAGATCACAGATACGCAGTATTTT.

On this clonotype: Being one base from a much bigger clone, this may be a read error. This chain links TRBV14 with TRBJ1-1; 7 bases fit TRBD1. The germline V gene encodes CDR1 SGHDN and CDR2 FVKESK. The CDR3 extends over 16 amino acids. The CDR3 here is CASSQFTGALGTEASF. DNA of the CDR3: TGTGCCAGCAGCCAGTTCACAGGGGCCCTGGGCACTGAAGCTTCCTTT. Full variable domain (outside the CDR3, taken from reference TRBV14 and TRBJ1-1): EAGVTQFPSHSVIEKGQTVTLRCDPISGHDNLYWYRRVMGKEIKFLLHFVKESKQDESGMPNNRFLAERTGGTYSTLKVQPAELEDSGVYFCASSQFTGALGTEASFGQGTRLTVV.

This clonotype showed up many times. V gene TRBV9 combines with J gene TRBJ2-3; 7 positions agree with TRBD2. There are 14 residues in the CDR3. V lost 3 bases and J lost 2; bases outside the gene matches: 3. The V gene's germline CDR1 is SGDLS and CDR2 YYNGEE. CDR3 bases: TGTGCCAGCAGCGGAGCGGGGTTCACAGATACGCAGTATTTT. It specifies CASSGAGFTDTQYF.

About this clonotype itself: A much larger clone differs from this one at a single base, so this may be a read error. This sequence joins TRBV3-1 and TRBJ1-5; D may be TRBD1 (5 bases). Germline V gene lookup returns CDR1 LGHDT and CDR2 YNNKEL (reference sequence). The CDR3 runs 14 residues. Written as DNA, the CDR3 is TGTGCCAGCAGGGAGACAAGCAGGGTCAGGACCCAGCGTTTT. This encodes CASRETSRVRTQRF.

This clonotype was seen a few times. This chain uses TRBV2 with TRBJ1-4; TRBD1 matches 8 bases. The CDR3 extends over 15 amino acids. V lost 8 bases to trimming and J lost 3 bases; unmatched junction nucleotides: 8. CDR1 and CDR2 (germline): SNHLY, FYNNEI. CDR3 sequence reads: CASGSLDRANEKLFF. The CDR3 nucleotides read TGTGCCAGCGGATCACTGGACAGGGCTAATGAAAAACTGTTTTTT.

Only a few counts were recorded for this clonotype. The V and J genes are TRBV4-1 and TRBJ1-1, with 8 bases identical to TRBD1. There are 15 residues in the CDR3. The V gene end was trimmed by 6 bases and the J gene end by 5 bases; junction bases not matched to a gene: 11. The germline V gene has CDR1 MGHRA and CDR2 YSYEKL. The CDR3 is CASRPKDRAVTEAFF. In nucleotides, the CDR3 is TGCGCCAGCAGGCCCAAGGACAGGGCGGTTACTGAAGCTTTCTTT.